Presented here are 2 T cell receptor beta chains from one specimen sequenced in a study of PD-1 blockade in classical Hodgkin lymphoma. Sequenced by immunoSEQ multiplex PCR; TCRdb stores in-frame clones only, minus some. Of 30,000 or so clones in the sample, roughly nine tenths were seen once. As for time point: newly diagnosed, previously untreated cHL patient sample. The source material was peripheral blood mononuclear cells (PBMCs). The source of these receptors is a human donor with classical Hodgkin lymphoma.

This chain joins TRBV27 and TRBJ2-7; no clear D. The V gene's germline CDR1 is MNHEY and CDR2 SMNVEV (reference sequence). V was clipped by 0 bases and J by 3 bases, with 9 bases between them. The CDR3 is 14 residues long. The CDR3 nucleotides are TGTGCCAGCAGTTTATCTTCCCATGGCTACGAGCAGTACTTC. It encodes CASSLSSHGYEQYF.

This chain connects TRBV6-5 to TRBJ2-7, with D tentatively TRBD2 (6 bases). V was trimmed by 0 bases and J by 2 bases, leaving 11 bases between them. The CDR3 consists of 15 residues. The germline V gene has CDR1 MNHEY and CDR2 SVGAGI. Written as DNA, the CDR3 is TGTGCCAGCAGTTACTCTGCTAGCGAACCCTACGAGCAGTACTTC. Translating it yields CASSYSASEPYEQYF.